This paragraph reports one TCR beta chain. No antigen is known for it. These data come from a study of T cells after yellow fever vaccination. Study-level information: Some fractions had low cell numbers, and these were prepared with SMART-Seq v4 Ultra Low Input.

Study-level results: Most clones from primary vaccination resurfaced after the booster (roughly 96% CD4, 88% CD8). FACS-sorted repertoires might harbor abundant contaminating clonotypes from the bulk population.

In germline, CDR1 is LNHDA, CDR2 SQIVND (reference sequence). V lost 4 bases to trimming and J lost 0 bases, with 7 bases between them. The length of the CDR3 is 14 residues. One entry per CDR3 protein results from TCRdb running MiXCR on the 5' RACE reads. The table shows around 590,000 distinct CDR3 sequences, with around an eighth occurring only once. The receptor was derived from a young man who received the YFV17D yellow fever vaccine. Here the sequenced sample was PBMCs, taken on the day of the yellow fever booster vaccination. This sequence joins TRBV19 and TRBJ2-1; D remains ambiguous. The CDR3: CASSTGHSYNEQFF. The CDR3 DNA follows: TGTGCCAGTAGTACCGGGCACTCCTACAATGAGCAGTTCTTC.